This T cell receptor (beta chain) was observed in a study of CD8 T cells in Susac syndrome. It was with random hexamers that about 0.45 to 1 ug RNA was reverse transcribed. One entry per CDR3 protein results from TCRdb running MiXCR on the immunoSEQ multiplex PCR reads. The sample holds 150,000 to 200,000 distinct CDR3 sequences, 90% to 95% seen once. Germline V gene data show CDR1 as SQVTM and CDR2 as ANQGSEA. V lost 3 bases and J lost 8, with 16 bases in between. The CDR3 covers 13 residues. The sample was CD4+ T cells from PBMCs. This sequence was found in a human donor in good health. The rearrangement links TRBV29-1 to TRBJ1-2; a weak D match, TRBD1 (5 bases). CDR3 nucleotides: TGCAGCGTTGATCAAGAAGGGGCTCGAGGCTACACCTTC. This codes for CSVDQEGARGYTF.